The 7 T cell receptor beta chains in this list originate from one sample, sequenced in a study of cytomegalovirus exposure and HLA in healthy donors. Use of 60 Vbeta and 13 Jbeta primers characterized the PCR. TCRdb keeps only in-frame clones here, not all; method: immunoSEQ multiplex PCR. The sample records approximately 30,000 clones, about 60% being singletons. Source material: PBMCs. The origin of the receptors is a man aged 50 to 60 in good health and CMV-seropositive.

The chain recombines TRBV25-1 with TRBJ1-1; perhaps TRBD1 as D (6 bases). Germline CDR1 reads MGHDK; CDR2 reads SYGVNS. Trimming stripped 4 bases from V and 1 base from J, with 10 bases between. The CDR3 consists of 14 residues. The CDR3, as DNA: TGTGCCAGCAGTGCAGGGGTCCGGAACACTGAAGCTTTCTTT. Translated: CASSAGVRNTEAFF.

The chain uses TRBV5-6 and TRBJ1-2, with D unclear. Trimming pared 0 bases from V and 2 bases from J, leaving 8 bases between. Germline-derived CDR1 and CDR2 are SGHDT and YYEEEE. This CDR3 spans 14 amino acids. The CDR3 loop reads CASSLVSVNYGYTF. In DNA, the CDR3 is TGTGCCAGCAGCTTGGTAAGCGTCAACTATGGCTACACCTTC.

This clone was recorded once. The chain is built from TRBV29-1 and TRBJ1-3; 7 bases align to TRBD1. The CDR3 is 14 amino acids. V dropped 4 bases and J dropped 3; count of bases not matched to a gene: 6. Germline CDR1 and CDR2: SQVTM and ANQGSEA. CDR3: CSVASDRSGNTIYF. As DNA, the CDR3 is TGCAGCGTTGCATCGGACAGGAGTGGAAACACCATATATTTT. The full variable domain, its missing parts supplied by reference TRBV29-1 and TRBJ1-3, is SAVISQKPSRDICQRGTSLTIQCQVDSQVTMMFWYRQQPGQSLTLIATANQGSEATYESGFVIDKFPISRPNLTFSTLTVSNMSPEDSSIYLCSVASDRSGNTIYFGEGSWLTVV.

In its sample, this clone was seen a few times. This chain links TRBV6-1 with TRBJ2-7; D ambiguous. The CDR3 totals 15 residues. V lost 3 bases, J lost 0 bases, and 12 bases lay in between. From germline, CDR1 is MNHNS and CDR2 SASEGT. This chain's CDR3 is CASSDFLDISYEQYF. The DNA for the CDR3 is TGTGCCAGCAGTGATTTCCTTGACATCTCCTACGAGCAGTACTTC.

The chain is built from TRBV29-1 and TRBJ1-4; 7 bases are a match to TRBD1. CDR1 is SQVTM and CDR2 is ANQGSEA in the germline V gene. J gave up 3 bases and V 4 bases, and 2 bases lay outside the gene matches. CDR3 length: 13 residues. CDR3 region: CSVAGQPNEKLFF. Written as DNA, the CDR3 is TGCAGCGTTGCGGGACAGCCTAATGAAAAACTGTTTTTT.

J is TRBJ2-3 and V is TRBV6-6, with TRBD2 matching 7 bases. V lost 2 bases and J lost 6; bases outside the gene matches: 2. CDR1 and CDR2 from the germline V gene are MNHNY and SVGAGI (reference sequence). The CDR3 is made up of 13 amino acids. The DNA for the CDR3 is TGTGCCAGCAGTTACGGGACTATGGATACGCAGTATTTT. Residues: CASSYGTMDTQYF.

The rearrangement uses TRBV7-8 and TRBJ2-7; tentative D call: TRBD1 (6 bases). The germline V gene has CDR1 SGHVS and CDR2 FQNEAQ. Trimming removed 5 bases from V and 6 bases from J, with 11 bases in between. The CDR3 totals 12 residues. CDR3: CASSPTGPEQYF. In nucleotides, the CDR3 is TGTGCCAGCAGCCCCACAGGGCCCGAGCAGTACTTC.